The TCR beta chain under discussion was sequenced for a study of control samples from healthy donors and cancer patients. The length of the CDR3 is 17 residues. The trim removed 0 bases at V and 2 bases at J, leaving 5 bases unmatched. The germline gives CDR1 SGHVS, CDR2 FQNEAQ. The table came from immunoSEQ multiplex PCR; TCRdb's copy has only in-frame clones and leaves some out. This sample carries some 140,000 clones, roughly nine tenths of them seen once, and the ten largest clones take 8% to 9.5%. V is TRBV7-8 and J is TRBJ2-3, with 10 bases matching TRBD2. This TCR derives from a woman between 25 and 40 years old in good health. Sequencing was carried out using blood. The CDR3 bases are TGTGCCAGCAGCTTAGCCGGACTAGCGGCCCTCACAGATACGCAGTATTTT. Protein sequence: CASSLAGLAALTDTQYF.